Listed here are 3 T cell receptor beta chains from one sample, sequenced in a study of blood T cell repertoires in COVID-19. Generated by immunoSEQ multiplex PCR, the TCRdb table keeps only in-frame clones and is missing some. Of about 250,000 clones listed, roughly 88% were seen once; the top ten hold about 3%. Material: peripheral blood. These receptors were collected from a woman in her twenties or thirties with active or convalescent COVID-19.

The rearrangement joins TRBV2 to TRBJ1-2; no clear D. V gave up 4 bases and J gave up 4 bases, with 13 bases separating them. CDR3 length equals 14 residues. Per the germline V gene, CDR1 is SNHLY and CDR2 is FYNNEI. DNA of the CDR3: TGTGCCAGCAGTGGCGGTGATGAGGGCTATGGCTACACCTTC. The encoded protein is CASSGGDEGYGYTF.

This clone was observed a few times. The chain joins TRBV6-5 to TRBJ1-5; perhaps TRBD1 as D (6 bases). The CDR3 length is 15 residues. Trimming cost V 6 bases and J 4 bases, with 16 bases left between them. The V gene's germline CDR1 is MNHEY and CDR2 SVGAGI. CDR3 in DNA: TGTGCCAGCAGGCCCCCCGGGGGGGCTAATCAGCCCCAGCATTTT. This translates into CASRPPGGANQPQHF.

The rearrangement uses TRBV19 and TRBJ2-5, with TRBD2 as a possible D gene (5 bases). CDR1 LNHDA and CDR2 SQIVND come from the germline V gene (reference sequence). V gave up 3 bases and J gave up 5 bases, with 13 bases separating them. CDR3 length equals 14 residues. CDR3 nucleotide sequence: TGTGCCAGTAGTATCTCCGGACTGGTGGAGACCCAGTACTTC. It codes for CASSISGLVETQYF. The variable domain in full, completed from reference TRBV19 and TRBJ2-5, reads DGGITQSPKYLFRKEGQNVTLSCEQNLNHDAMYWYRQDPGQGLRLIYYSQIVNDFQKGDIAEGYSVSREKKESFPLTVTSAQKNPTAFYLCASSISGLVETQYFGPGTRLLVL.